Included here is one TCR beta chain sequence, with context. Alongside CTLA-4 blockade with ipilimumab, patients with chemo-refractory metastatic non-small-cell lung cancer received focal radiation. CDR3 length equals 15 residues. The V gene's germline CDR1 is SGHRS and CDR2 YFSETQ. With 4 bases removed from V and 3 bases from J, the gap between germline ends came to 13 bases. Clones were read by immunoSEQ multiplex PCR, and TCRdb kept only the in-frame ones, dropping some. The table lists 77,000 or so clones, 74% of them singletons, with roughly 9.8% in the top ten. The record originates from a study of radiotherapy plus CTLA-4 blockade in lung cancer.

The sequenced sample was peripheral blood, obtained from a patient treated with radiotherapy plus ipilimumab. This receptor was obtained from a human donor with non-small cell lung cancer whose response to radiotherapy plus ipilimumab could not be evaluated. The V and J genes are TRBV5-1 and TRBJ2-2, with a possible D match to TRBD1 (6 bases). The CDR3 region is CASSPQGMDTGELFF. The DNA of the CDR3 is TGCGCCAGCAGCCCTCAGGGGATGGACACCGGGGAGCTGTTTTTT.